Listed here are 25 T cell receptor beta chains from one sample, sequenced in a study of graft-versus-host responses after intestinal transplantation. Only in-frame clones appear in the TCRdb table, and some are missing; sequencing was by immunoSEQ multiplex PCR. The sample includes 40,000 or so clones, 85% to 95% of them seen just once. What these receptors recognize is not known. The sample was unstimulated CD8+ T cells sorted from spleen or lymph node cells, taken before transplant. The receptor set was obtained from a human donor who was the organ donor for an intestinal transplant.

V and J are TRBV7-8 and TRBJ2-5, with 12 bases matching TRBD2. The CDR3 has 15 residues. In germline, CDR1 is SGHVS, CDR2 FQNEAQ. The V segment lost 4 bases and the J segment 1 base; nucleotides outside the gene matches: 1. The CDR3 DNA sequence: TGTGCCAGCAGCTCGACTAGCGGGAGCCAAGAGACCCAGTACTTC. Amino acid sequence: CASSSTSGSQETQYF.

Note on this clone: Other nucleotide sequences in the sample specify the same CDR3. The rearrangement joins TRBV4-3 to TRBJ2-5; D perhaps matches TRBD1 (6 bases). The CDR3 runs 14 residues. Germline V gives CDR1 LGHNA, CDR2 YSLEER. V was pared by 0 bases and J by 4 bases, with 9 bases between. The CDR3 coding sequence is TGCGCCAGCAGCCAAGATCGAGGGGGAGAGACCCAGTACTTC. Translating gives CASSQDRGGETQYF.

The chain employs TRBV9 and TRBJ1-2; D may be TRBD1 (6 bases). Germline CDR1 and CDR2: SGDLS and YYNGEE. V lost 1 base, J lost 8 bases, and 12 bases lay in between. The CDR3 is made up of 13 amino acids. The CDR3 nucleotides are TGTGCCAGCAGCGTAAAGGACAGCGAAGGCTACACCTTC. This sequence encodes CASSVKDSEGYTF. The entire variable domain, with the rest obtained from reference TRBV9 and TRBJ1-2, is as follows: DSGVTQTPKHLITATGQRVTLRCSPRSGDLSVYWYQQSLDQGLQFLIQYYNGEERAKGNILERFSAQQFPDLHSELNLSSLELGDSALYFCASSVKDSEGYTFGSGTRLTVV.

The rearrangement links TRBV28 to TRBJ1-5; the match to TRBD1 covers 7 bases. V shed 4 bases, J shed 4 bases, and the junction held 7 bases outside the gene matches. Germline CDR1 MDHEN, CDR2 SYDVKM. This CDR3 is built from 15 residues. The CDR3: CASSSRQGANQPQHF. CDR3 coding DNA: TGTGCCAGCAGTTCCCGACAGGGAGCAAATCAGCCCCAGCATTTT.

This chain uses TRBV9 with TRBJ2-1, with D unresolved. CDR1 and CDR2 (germline): SGDLS, YYNGEE. The CDR3 is 14 residues long. With 0 bases removed from V and 5 bases from J, the gap between germline ends came to 9 bases. The CDR3 spells CASSVEGGNNEQFF. The CDR3 DNA sequence: TGTGCCAGCAGCGTAGAAGGTGGAAACAATGAGCAGTTCTTC. The full variable domain, in which reference TRBV9 and TRBJ2-1 provide the parts outside the CDR3, is DSGVTQTPKHLITATGQRVTLRCSPRSGDLSVYWYQQSLDQGLQFLIQYYNGEERAKGNILERFSAQQFPDLHSELNLSSLELGDSALYFCASSVEGGNNEQFFGPGTRLTVL.

This chain joins TRBV4-2 and TRBJ1-5; 7 bases align to TRBD1. This CDR3 region has 16 residues. Trimming removed 0 bases from V and 6 bases from J; junction bases left unmatched: 8. The germline CDR1 and CDR2 sequences are LGHNA and YNFKEQ. CDR3 region: CASSQDGRQGFQPQHF. As DNA, the CDR3 is TGTGCCAGCAGCCAAGATGGGCGACAGGGATTTCAGCCCCAGCATTTT.

The chain uses TRBV29-1 and TRBJ1-2; D unclear. CDR3 length: 13 residues. V was pared by 4 bases and J by 4 bases, with 13 bases between. Germline V gene lookup returns CDR1 SQVTM and CDR2 ANQGSEA. The CDR3 nucleotides read TGCAGCGTTGTGGGGAGCCCAACCTATGGCTACACCTTC. Protein sequence: CSVVGSPTYGYTF.

J is TRBJ2-1 and V is TRBV2, with D perhaps matching TRBD1 (5 bases). The CDR3 consists of 14 residues. V shed 4 bases and J shed 8 bases, with 15 bases lying between them. Germline loops: CDR1 SNHLY, CDR2 FYNNEI. In DNA, the CDR3 is TGTGCCAGCAGTGGATTCCAGGGAAGGGATGAGCAGTTCTTC. Protein sequence: CASSGFQGRDEQFF.

The rearrangement uses TRBV28 and TRBJ2-7, with TRBD1 matching over 9 bases. The CDR3 is 17 residues long. Per the germline V gene, CDR1 is MDHEN and CDR2 is SYDVKM. J lost 1 base, V lost 6 bases, and 13 bases had no gene match. This CDR3 reads CASSFNPGQGGSYEQYF. CDR3 sequence (DNA): TGTGCCAGCAGCTTTAACCCGGGACAGGGAGGGTCCTACGAGCAGTACTTC.

This chain uses TRBV2 with TRBJ2-2; 12 nucleotides agree with TRBD2. The V and J ends lost 8 bases and 6 bases, in that order; junction bases with no gene match: 13. Germline V CDR1 and CDR2: SNHLY, FYNNEI. CDR3 length: 17 residues. The CDR3, as DNA: TGTGCCAGCTACCCACTAGCGGGAGGCTCAACATCCGGGGAGCTGTTTTTT. Translation: CASYPLAGGSTSGELFF.

The chain uses TRBV27 and TRBJ2-7; 10 bases match TRBD2. V gave up 2 bases and J gave up 4 bases; unmatched junction bases: 5. CDR1 is MNHEY and CDR2 is SMNVEV in the germline V gene (reference sequence). The CDR3 loop spans 15 amino acids. CDR3 DNA sequence: TGTGCCAGCAGTTTAGTACTAGCGGGGATATACGAGCAGTACTTC. Translated: CASSLVLAGIYEQYF.

The chain carries TRBV20-1 and TRBJ2-4; D is unclear. Germline CDR1 reads DFQATT; CDR2 reads SNEGSKA (reference sequence). The CDR3 length is 11 residues. V gave up 3 bases and J gave up 9 bases, with 9 bases separating them. The CDR3 DNA is TGCAGTGCTAGTCTCTGGGGCATTCAGTACTTC. It is translated as CSASLWGIQYF.

CDR3 in DNA: TGTGCCAACGGGGACGGACCCTACGAGCAGTACTTC. Its protein product is CANGDGPYEQYF. This rearrangement joins TRBV2 to TRBJ2-7; D is possibly TRBD1 or TRBD2 (5 bases each). V dropped 10 bases and J dropped 2 bases, with 12 bases sitting between them. CDR1 is SNHLY, CDR2 FYNNEI, per germline. There are 12 residues in the CDR3.

The chain links TRBV6-1 to TRBJ2-7; TRBD2 might be the D (6 bases). Per germline, CDR1 MNHNS and CDR2 SASEGT. With 6 bases removed from V and 5 bases from J, the gap between germline ends came to 14 bases. The CDR3 spans 13 residues. CDR3 region: CASRAPGLNEQYF. The CDR3 nucleotides read TGTGCCAGCAGAGCCCCGGGACTTAACGAGCAGTACTTC.

As regards this clone: At the DNA level, this CDR3 is encoded by other sequences in the same sample as well. The chain links TRBV9 to TRBJ2-3; 9 bases match TRBD1. Germline CDR1 reads SGDLS; CDR2 reads YYNGEE. This CDR3 contains 16 residues. The ends lost 3 bases at V and 1 base at J; junction bases unmatched: 6. In DNA, the CDR3 is TGTGCCAGCAGCGGAAGGGACAGGGAGCGCACAGATACGCAGTATTTT. Its protein product is CASSGRDRERTDTQYF.

This clone was recorded a few times. The chain recombines TRBV7-9 with TRBJ2-7, with 8 bases matching TRBD2. V dropped 1 base and J dropped 0; count of bases not matched to a gene: 8. The CDR3 length is 17 residues. The germline V gene has CDR1 SEHNR and CDR2 FQNEAQ (reference sequence). The CDR3 sequence is CASSLEGGGPSSYEQYF. CDR3 coding DNA: TGTGCCAGCAGCTTAGAGGGCGGGGGGCCCAGCTCCTACGAGCAGTACTTC.

The V and J genes are TRBV6-5 and TRBJ1-5; D is unresolved. Germline lookup yields CDR1 MNHEY and CDR2 SVGAGI. V lost 5 bases, J lost 1 base, and 6 bases lay in between. CDR3 size: 13 residues. CDR3 in DNA: TGTGCCAGCAGTGAAAAAAGCAATCAGCCCCAGCATTTT. Translated, it gives CASSEKSNQPQHF.

The chain has TRBV13 and TRBJ2-7; D is perhaps TRBD2 (5 bases). Germline loops: CDR1 PRHDT, CDR2 FYEKMQ (reference sequence). The CDR3 is 14 amino acids. Trimming left V 0 bases short and J 5 bases short, with 11 bases between. The CDR3 sequence: CASSLGGRTNEQYF. As DNA, the CDR3 is TGTGCCAGCAGCTTAGGAGGGAGAACAAACGAGCAGTACTTC.

A note on this clone: The sample contains more than one DNA sequence encoding this CDR3. J is TRBJ2-1 and V is TRBV7-6; a weak D match, TRBD2 (5 bases). V was clipped by 1 base and J by 6 bases, with 13 bases between them. The CDR3 has 15 residues. Germline CDR1 and CDR2: SGHVS and FNYEAQ. CDR3 amino acids: CASSLVGGRPNEQFF. CDR3 coding DNA: TGTGCCAGCAGCTTAGTCGGAGGCCGCCCCAATGAGCAGTTCTTC.

This clone was counted a single time. The rearrangement links TRBV6-1 to TRBJ2-3; 9 nucleotides line up with TRBD2. V shed 1 base and J 0 bases; nucleotides not matched to a gene: 8. The CDR3 runs 18 residues. The V gene's germline CDR1 is MNHNS and CDR2 SASEGT. The CDR3, as DNA: TGTGCCAGCAGTGAAGGGCCAGTCACTAGCGGGAGCACAGATACGCAGTATTTT. Amino acid sequence: CASSEGPVTSGSTDTQYF.

The V and J genes are TRBV30 and TRBJ2-2; TRBD1 matches at 7 bases. The V and J ends lost 6 bases and 6 bases, in that order; junction bases with no gene match: 22. The CDR3 is 18 residues long. Germline CDR1 and CDR2: GTSNPN and SVGIG (reference sequence). Here the CDR3 DNA reads TGTGCCTGTCCAACCACCCCGGGACAGAGAATGAAGGCCGGGGAGCTGTTTTTT. Its translation: CACPTTPGQRMKAGELFF.

The rearrangement uses TRBV6-1 and TRBJ2-3; TRBD2 might be the D (5 bases). The V end lost 4 bases, the J end lost 4 bases, and 21 bases lay between the germline ends. This CDR3 comprises 17 residues. Germline assignment: CDR1 MNHNS and CDR2 SASEGT. In DNA form, the CDR3 reads TGTGCCAGCAGTGTGCGGAGGACGGGCTATAGGTCAGATACGCAGTATTTT. Protein: CASSVRRTGYRSDTQYF.

The chain has TRBV7-9 and TRBJ2-7, with 7 bases that match TRBD1. After removal of 2 bases from V and 5 bases from J, the junction contained 3 bases not matched to a gene. Germline V gives CDR1 SEHNR, CDR2 FQNEAQ (reference sequence). The CDR3 covers 13 residues. The CDR3: CASSLSQGDEQYF. Written as DNA, the CDR3 is TGTGCCAGCAGCTTATCTCAGGGGGACGAGCAGTACTTC.

V is TRBV28 and J is TRBJ2-3; D may be TRBD1 (5 bases). Trimming stripped 6 bases from V and 2 bases from J, with 15 bases between. CDR1 and CDR2 from the germline V gene are MDHEN and SYDVKM. CDR3 length equals 15 residues. CDR3 sequence reads: CASRETDLATDTQYF. Written as DNA, the CDR3 is TGTGCCAGCAGAGAGACAGACCTGGCCACAGATACGCAGTATTTT.

The V call is TRBV4-3, the J call TRBJ2-3, with TRBD2 matching 10 bases. The CDR3 is 17 amino acids. Germline V lookup: CDR1 LGHNA, CDR2 YSLEER. V shed 4 bases, J shed 3 bases, and the junction held 10 bases outside the gene matches. The CDR3 here is CASSLRLAGTETDTQYF. CDR3 bases: TGCGCCAGCAGCCTTCGACTAGCGGGCACCGAGACAGATACGCAGTATTTT.